The source of this TCR beta chain is a study of cytomegalovirus exposure and HLA in healthy donors. The PCR used 60 Vbeta and 13 Jbeta primers. Sequenced by immunoSEQ multiplex PCR; TCRdb stores in-frame clones only, minus some. The sample yields 100,000 to 150,000 clones, around 78% seen once. Germline CDR1 is SEHNR and CDR2 is FQNEAQ (reference sequence). The CDR3 extends over 13 amino acids. The ends lost 3 bases at V and 4 bases at J; junction bases unmatched: 1. This chain links TRBV7-9 with TRBJ2-5, with 8 bases that match TRBD1. This receptor was obtained from a man in his sixties in good health and CMV-seropositive. The sample comprised PBMCs. Here the CDR3 reads CASSFTGGETQYF. The CDR3 DNA reads TGTGCCAGCAGCTTTACAGGGGGAGAGACCCAGTACTTC.